This TCR beta chain was observed in a study of blood T cell repertoires in COVID-19. Assay: immunoSEQ multiplex PCR; the TCRdb copy retains only in-frame clones and omits some. Among hundreds of thousands of clones, approximately 92% were seen once, and the ten largest hold around 0.92%. This receptor was identified in a man aged 18 to 35 with COVID-19, enrolled during active disease. The sequenced sample was peripheral blood.

The CDR3 is CASSEAGGTGELFF. The CDR3 bases are TGTGCCAGCAGTGAAGCTGGAGGCACCGGGGAGCTGTTTTTT. The V call is TRBV6-1, the J call TRBJ2-2; D possibly corresponds to TRBD2 (5 bases). The V end lost 0 bases, the J end lost 4 bases, and 6 bases lay between the germline ends. The CDR3 loop spans 14 amino acids. Germline CDR1 MNHNS, CDR2 SASEGT.